This T cell receptor (beta chain) originates from a study of OX40 agonist ivuxolimab in advanced cancers. Whole-study context: Past anti-PD-1, anti-PD-L1 or anti-CTLA-4 therapy was accepted, and 40% had received some. Study-wide results and caveats: Antigens targeted by the expanded peripheral T cells were not determined. Patients with a partial response at 0.1-3.0 mg/kg had among the lowest clonal expansion.

Germline trimming cut 3 bases from V and 4 bases from J; bases unmatched to any gene: 4. In germline, CDR1 is SGHRS, CDR2 YFSETQ. The CDR3 spans 14 residues. Measured with immunoSEQ multiplex PCR; TCRdb has only the in-frame clones, and not every one. In the table there are 50,000 to 85,000 clones, 75% to 90% of which are singletons. Notes on this clone: Its specificity is not known.

Patients were excluded for autoimmune disease history or systemic immunosuppression. This clonotype was sampled from an adult with an advanced solid tumor such as melanoma, head and neck, liver or kidney cancer. The sequencing here drew on CD4+ or CD8+ T cells sorted from blood, taken in a trial of the OX40 agonist ivuxolimab. V gene TRBV5-1 combines with J gene TRBJ2-7, with 10 bases matching TRBD1. This chain's CDR3 is CASSSTGGEYEQYF. Written as DNA, the CDR3 is TGCGCCAGCAGCTCGACAGGGGGCGAGTACGAGCAGTACTTC.